The rows below give T cell receptor beta chains drawn from one sample of a study of identical twins. MiXCR, run by TCRdb on the 5' RACE reads, gives a single entry per CDR3 protein. The sample contains approximately 530,000 distinct CDR3 sequences, about 22% of which appear only once. These data are also associated with another study on yellow fever vaccine responses in identical twins.

Sequencing was performed on CD4+ T cells sorted from blood. These receptors were obtained from a woman younger than 35 in good health. The CDR3 runs from the conserved cysteine through the conserved F or W. The order of the fields is clone size, D gene, V gene, J gene, CDR3 DNA, CDR3 protein. The D gene is left open where the match is weak. The size of a clone is reported for some rows only, either as once, few or many, or as a class for expanded clones.

-	-	TRBV10-3	TRBJ2-7	TGTGCCATCAGTGGGGCTATGGCGGACGAGCAGTACTTC	CAISGAMADEQYF
-	-	TRBV12-3/TRBV12-4	TRBJ1-1	TGTGCCAGCAGTGCCGACACCCAGAACACTGAAGCTTTCTTT	CASSADTQNTEAFF
few	TRBD1	TRBV14	TRBJ2-5	TGTGCCAGCAGCCATCAAACCGGGGCCAGGGGGGAGACCCAGTACTTC	CASSHQTGARGETQYF
-	-	TRBV7-9	TRBJ1-1	TGTGCCAGCAGCGTAACAGGGCTCACTGAAGCTTTCTTT	CASSVTGLTEAFF
few	-	TRBV20-1	TRBJ2-5	TGCAGTGCTAGGGCCGGGGGTTTCCAAGAGACCCAGTACTTC	CSARAGGFQETQYF
-	TRBD1	TRBV29-1	TRBJ2-4	TGCAGCCAGGCTTGGACAGGGAGAAACATTCAGTACTTC	CSQAWTGRNIQYF
-	TRBD1	TRBV4-2	TRBJ2-2	TGTGCCAGCAGCCAACAATCAGCAGGGGGCGAGACCGGGGAGCTGTTTTTT	CASSQQSAGGETGELFF
few	-	TRBV21-1	TRBJ2-1	TGTGCCAGCAGCGACGATACTAGCGGGAGTGGGCCCCATACCTACAATGAGCAGTTCTTC	CASSDDTSGSGPHTYNEQFF
-	-	TRBV5-6	TRBJ2-1	TGTGCCAGCAGCTTGACACGAGGTGGCGAGCAGTTCTTC	CASSLTRGGEQFF
few	TRBD1	TRBV10-2	TRBJ1-3	TGCGCCAGCAGTGCCGAGGGGGCTCCGGGAAACACCATATATTTT	CASSAEGAPGNTIYF
-	-	TRBV12-3/TRBV12-4	TRBJ2-4	TGTGCCAGCAGTTCCATGATTAGGAGCGTTGGGGCCAAAAACATTCAGTACTTC	CASSSMIRSVGAKNIQYF
-	-	TRBV10-3	TRBJ2-1	TGTGCCGTGGAAAGCGTCTCCTACAATGAGCAGTTCTTC	CAVESVSYNEQFF
many	-	TRBV12-3/TRBV12-4	TRBJ1-6	TGTGCCAGCAGTTTAGGGCGAGGGCTCAATTCACCCCTCCACTTT	CASSLGRGLNSPLHF
-	-	TRBV3-1	TRBJ1-4	TGTGCCAGCAGCCTTCTGGGAACAACTAATGAAAAACTGTTTTTT	CASSLLGTTNEKLFF
many	TRBD2	TRBV20-1	TRBJ2-7	TGCAGTGCTAGTCCGGTTGATAGCGGGAGATGGGAGCAGTACTTC	CSASPVDSGRWEQYF
-	TRBD2	TRBV2	TRBJ2-3	TGTGCCAGCAGTCTAGCGGGGGGGCCGACGTCTACAGATACGCAGTATTTT	CASSLAGGPTSTDTQYF
many	TRBD1	TRBV7-3	TRBJ1-2	TGTGCCAGCAGCTTAGGGACAGGCTCCTATGGCTACACCTTC	CASSLGTGSYGYTF
few	-	TRBV20-1	TRBJ2-2	TGCAGTGCTAGAGATACTAGCCCCGGGGAGCTGTTTTTT	CSARDTSPGELFF
-	-	TRBV27	TRBJ2-3	TGTGCCAGCAGTTTAGATCGCCGTGCCACAGATACGCAGTATTTT	CASSLDRRATDTQYF
few	TRBD2	TRBV6-5	TRBJ2-7	TGTGCCAGCAGTCACGGGACTAGCCCGTCCCCCTACGAGCAGTACTTC	CASSHGTSPSPYEQYF
few	TRBD2	TRBV20-1	TRBJ2-3	TGCAGTGCTAGAAACCCACTAGCGGGGCAAGATACGCAGTATTTT	CSARNPLAGQDTQYF
-	TRBD1	TRBV9	TRBJ2-2	TGTGCCAGCAGCGTAAACCCGGGACAGGGGGCTTCCGGGGAGCTGTTTTTT	CASSVNPGQGASGELFF
-	TRBD2	TRBV3-1	TRBJ2-4	TGTGCCAGCAGCCAAGAAGGGGTAGCGGGAGAGGCGTACTTC	CASSQEGVAGEAYF
-	-	TRBV6-5	TRBJ2-5	TGTGCCAGCAGTTACGGGCCGACAGGGAGGGGAGAGACCCAGTACTTC	CASSYGPTGRGETQYF
-	TRBD2	TRBV20-1	TRBJ2-5	TGCAGTGCTAGGGGGCTAGCGGAAGAGACCCAGTACTTC	CSARGLAEETQYF
many	-	TRBV6-1	TRBJ1-6	TGTGCCAGCAGTGCCGACAGGACCTCCTATAATTCACCCCTCCACTTT	CASSADRTSYNSPLHF
-	-	TRBV15	TRBJ2-5	TGTGCCACCAGCAGAGATCTCCAAGAGACCCAGTACTTC	CATSRDLQETQYF
many	TRBD1	TRBV5-1	TRBJ2-7	TGCGCCAGCAGCTTACAGGGGGTCTACGAGCAGTACTTC	CASSLQGVYEQYF
-	-	TRBV11-3	TRBJ2-1	TGTGCCAGCAGCTTAGAGGAGGGGCTCTACAATGAGCAGTTCTTC	CASSLEEGLYNEQFF
-	-	TRBV29-1	TRBJ2-5	TGCAGCGCTACTGGGCAGCTCCACGAGACCCAGTACTTC	CSATGQLHETQYF
few	-	TRBV25-1	TRBJ2-1	TGTGCCAGCAGTGAGGGGCGGGGGCGGGAGTTCTTC	CASSEGRGREFF